The clone carrying this TCR beta chain has only one observation. Its antigen is unidentified. The PCR had 60 Vbeta and 13 Jbeta primers. Clones were sequenced by immunoSEQ multiplex PCR, and TCRdb holds only the in-frame ones, with some missing. The sample has around 64,000 clones, about 61% seen once. These data belong to a study of cytomegalovirus exposure and HLA in healthy donors. The CDR3 is made up of 14 amino acids. V was cut by 3 bases and J by 2 bases, with 8 bases left in between. Looked up from germline, CDR1 is SNHLY and CDR2 is FYNNEI. Study-wide points: The investigators catalogued about 170 TCR beta chains as cytomegalovirus-associated. Association of 15,000 to 20,000 TCR beta sequences with HLA alleles was found at 0.05 false discovery rate in a later analysis. Presence/absence analyses supposed approximately even sequencing depth among donors.

The sequence was obtained from a woman aged 45-59 years in good health and CMV-seronegative. Sequencing was carried out using PBMCs. This rearrangement joins TRBV2 to TRBJ1-3; D is ambiguous. The CDR3 nucleotides read TGTGCCAGCAGTGATGGGAGAACTGGAAACACCATATATTTT. This encodes CASSDGRTGNTIYF.